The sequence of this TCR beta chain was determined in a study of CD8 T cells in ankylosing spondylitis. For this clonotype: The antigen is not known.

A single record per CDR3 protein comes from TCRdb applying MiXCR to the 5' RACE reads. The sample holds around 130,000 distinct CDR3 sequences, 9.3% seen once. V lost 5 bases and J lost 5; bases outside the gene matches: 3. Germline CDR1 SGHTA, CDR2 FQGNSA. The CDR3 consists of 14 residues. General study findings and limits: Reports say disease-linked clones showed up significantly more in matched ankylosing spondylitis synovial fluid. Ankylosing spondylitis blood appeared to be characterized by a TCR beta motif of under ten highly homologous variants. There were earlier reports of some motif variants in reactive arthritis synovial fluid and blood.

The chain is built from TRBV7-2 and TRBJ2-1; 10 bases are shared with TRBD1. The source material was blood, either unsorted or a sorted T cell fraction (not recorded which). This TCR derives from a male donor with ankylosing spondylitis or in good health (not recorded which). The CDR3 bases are TGTGCCAGCAGCGCGGGACAGGGGCACAATGAGCAGTTCTTC. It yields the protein CASSAGQGHNEQFF. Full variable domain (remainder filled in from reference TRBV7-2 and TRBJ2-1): GAGVSQSPSNKVTEKGKDVELRCDPISGHTALYWYRQSLGQGLEFLIYFQGNSAPDKSGLPSDRFSAERTGGSVSTLTIQRTQQEDSAVYLCASSAGQGHNEQFFGPGTRLTVL.